This T cell receptor beta chain came from a study of cytomegalovirus exposure and HLA in healthy donors. The CDR3 runs 14 residues. CDR1 is SGHRS, CDR2 YFSETQ, per germline. Trimming took 4 bases from V and 3 from J; bases not matched to a gene: 5. A few counts support this clone. The antigen is unknown. General observations from the study: Most CMV-associated TCR beta chains appeared HLA-restricted in a later analysis. When analyzed later, a missense DCLRE1C variant was found to be linked to TCR beta V- and J-gene trimming. 87-base-pair reads could not separate some V segments, including TRBV6-2 and TRBV6-3.

Both 60 Vbeta primers and 13 Jbeta primers went into the PCR. Sequenced by immunoSEQ multiplex PCR; TCRdb stores in-frame clones only, minus some. The sample records 120,000 to 150,000 clones, roughly 80% being singletons. The chain joins TRBV5-1 to TRBJ1-1; 8 bases fit TRBD1. Sequenced input: PBMCs. The clonotype originates from a woman aged 30 to 39 in good health and CMV-seronegative. CDR3 loop: CASSPDRGHTEAFF. Here the CDR3 DNA reads TGCGCCAGCAGCCCTGACAGGGGACACACTGAAGCTTTCTTT.